A single TCR beta chain is shown here with its context. Its antigen is not known. This CDR3 has 19 amino acids. V lost 0 bases and J 0 bases, leaving 21 bases between the germline ends. This record comes from a study of Tregs in tolerant kidney transplant recipients. Study context: Recipients received nonmyeloablative bone marrow transplants from related graft donors, with transient mixed chimerism.

Study-wide results and caveats: Biological reproducibility was not directly addressed in this study. The most relevant donor-specific Treg TCRbeta repertoire apparently came from expansion with activated donor B cells.

The data were produced by immunoSEQ multiplex PCR, yet TCRdb's version contains in-frame clones alone and is incomplete. The sample contains 90,000 to 130,000 clones, roughly 89% of which appear only once. This chain joins TRBV5-3 and TRBJ1-2; D is undetermined. TRBV5-3 is recorded as an ORF, its role being uncertain. Material: CD4+ T cells from blood, obtained before the transplant. This sequence originates from a human donor who received a combined kidney and bone marrow transplant. CDR3 amino acids: CARSLVETGGYAPNYGYTF. Here the CDR3 DNA reads TGTGCCAGAAGCTTGGTAGAGACCGGAGGTTACGCCCCTAACTATGGCTACACCTTC.